The rows below give T cell receptor beta chains drawn from one sample of a study of T-cell reconstitution after alpha-beta-depleted transplantation in children. TCRdb reprocessed the PCR reads with MiXCR, giving one entry per CDR3 protein. The sample records about 110,000 distinct CDR3 sequences, about 6% being singletons. The source was PBMCs, mostly from graft donor cells, collected 360 days after TCRalphabeta/CD19-depleted stem cell transplant. All receptors come from a male patient between 2 and 10 years old who had a stem cell transplant for acute lymphoblastic leukemia, so the T cells may come from the graft donor. The conserved cysteine and the conserved F or W are not part of the CDR3 here. The order of the fields is V gene, J gene, CDR3 protein.

V gene: TRBV20-1; J gene: TRBJ2-3; CDR3 protein: SASDRGRDTQY
V gene: TRBV6-2/TRBV6-3; J gene: TRBJ2-3; CDR3 protein: ASTGDRGGDTQY
V gene: TRBV29-1; J gene: TRBJ2-1; CDR3 protein: SVEGGANEQF
V gene: TRBV9; J gene: TRBJ2-3; CDR3 protein: ASSVGLAGITDTQY
V gene: TRBV9; J gene: TRBJ2-4; CDR3 protein: ASSGGLAKNIQY
V gene: TRBV27; J gene: TRBJ2-2; CDR3 protein: ASSHRPLTGELF
V gene: TRBV9; J gene: TRBJ2-5; CDR3 protein: ASSIRDRTQETQY
V gene: TRBV9; J gene: TRBJ2-7; CDR3 protein: ASSVGDYSYEQY
V gene: TRBV20-1; J gene: TRBJ2-5; CDR3 protein: SATRRETQY
V gene: TRBV13; J gene: TRBJ2-1; CDR3 protein: ASSSGLAEQF
V gene: TRBV11-1; J gene: TRBJ2-1; CDR3 protein: ASSLASRKTGYSIGEQF
V gene: TRBV7-9; J gene: TRBJ2-5; CDR3 protein: ASSLRQGRETQY
V gene: TRBV7-9; J gene: TRBJ2-6; CDR3 protein: ASSLAVPGFGANVLT
V gene: TRBV6-1; J gene: TRBJ2-7; CDR3 protein: ASNQNSGGDEQY
V gene: TRBV2; J gene: TRBJ2-1; CDR3 protein: VAPTYNEQF
V gene: TRBV6-2/TRBV6-3; J gene: TRBJ2-2; CDR3 protein: ASSYGGRWDGELF
V gene: TRBV2; J gene: TRBJ2-4; CDR3 protein: ASSGRSTRALNIQY
V gene: TRBV30; J gene: TRBJ2-1; CDR3 protein: AWSENGASKF
V gene: TRBV6-5; J gene: TRBJ2-5; CDR3 protein: ASSSGLAGGLQETQY
V gene: TRBV5-1; J gene: TRBJ1-4; CDR3 protein: ASSLQGGSKLF
V gene: TRBV4-3; J gene: TRBJ1-6; CDR3 protein: ASSQALGSPLH
V gene: TRBV6-5; J gene: TRBJ2-7; CDR3 protein: ASSSLGWGGYEQY
V gene: TRBV14; J gene: TRBJ2-7; CDR3 protein: ASSSSGTLSSYEQY
V gene: TRBV28; J gene: TRBJ2-7; CDR3 protein: ASSFGPLEY
V gene: TRBV30; J gene: TRBJ2-7; CDR3 protein: AWGVTGGYEQY
V gene: TRBV6-5; J gene: TRBJ2-5; CDR3 protein: ASGYETQY
V gene: TRBV6-4; J gene: TRBJ2-1; CDR3 protein: ASRGQGNNEQF
V gene: TRBV6-5; J gene: TRBJ2-3; CDR3 protein: ASTTRDTQY
V gene: TRBV4-3; J gene: TRBJ2-3; CDR3 protein: ASSQDSEDTQY
V gene: TRBV2; J gene: TRBJ2-2; CDR3 protein: ASRTGTVNTGELF
V gene: TRBV27; J gene: TRBJ1-2; CDR3 protein: ASSLTRQAGYT
V gene: TRBV5-5; J gene: TRBJ1-2; CDR3 protein: ASSFATGALNYGYT
V gene: TRBV29-1; J gene: TRBJ2-1; CDR3 protein: SAGGGSYNEQF
V gene: TRBV27; J gene: TRBJ1-1; CDR3 protein: ASSFDRGVAEAF
V gene: TRBV4-3; J gene: TRBJ1-5; CDR3 protein: ASSQSLGGQPQH
V gene: TRBV7-9; J gene: TRBJ2-1; CDR3 protein: ASSPMAGVAYNEQF
V gene: TRBV25-1; J gene: TRBJ1-2; CDR3 protein: ASSEQGVGGYT
V gene: TRBV7-2; J gene: TRBJ2-5; CDR3 protein: ASSPGY
V gene: TRBV19; J gene: TRBJ2-2; CDR3 protein: ASSIDGGYTGELF
V gene: TRBV5-1; J gene: TRBJ1-2; CDR3 protein: ASSTGQGGGYT
V gene: TRBV5-1; J gene: TRBJ2-7; CDR3 protein: ASSFAEGQGVHEQY
V gene: TRBV9; J gene: TRBJ2-7; CDR3 protein: ASSPRTSGSSYEQY
V gene: TRBV7-2; J gene: TRBJ1-1; CDR3 protein: ASSENAGMNTEAF
V gene: TRBV28; J gene: TRBJ2-5; CDR3 protein: ASSLIGVETQY
V gene: TRBV7-9; J gene: TRBJ2-1; CDR3 protein: ASYGYEQF
V gene: TRBV20-1; J gene: TRBJ1-1; CDR3 protein: SASRESTEAF
V gene: TRBV20-1; J gene: TRBJ2-5; CDR3 protein: SATTGPNWGTGETQY
V gene: TRBV6-5; J gene: TRBJ2-3; CDR3 protein: ASSYFLGDTQY
V gene: TRBV7-8; J gene: TRBJ2-1; CDR3 protein: ASSPIPSGANEQF
V gene: TRBV12-5; J gene: TRBJ1-1; CDR3 protein: ASGFSGTEAF
V gene: TRBV27; J gene: TRBJ2-3; CDR3 protein: ASSVTSGRAADTQY
V gene: TRBV28; J gene: TRBJ2-1; CDR3 protein: ASSLLAYNEQF
V gene: TRBV5-1; J gene: TRBJ1-2; CDR3 protein: ASSGTQGAGRYGYT
V gene: TRBV12-5; J gene: TRBJ1-1; CDR3 protein: ASVMNTEAF